This T cell receptor (beta chain) was recovered during a study of T cell repertoires in ileal Crohn's disease. Measured with immunoSEQ multiplex PCR; TCRdb has only the in-frame clones, and not every one. The data show roughly 15,000 clones, with 76% seen just once and 4% to 4.5% held by the top ten. This CDR3 region has 12 residues. With V trimmed by 3 bases and J by 13 bases, 2 bases remained unmatched. Germline loops: CDR1 SGHTA, CDR2 FQGTGA. As to time point: inflamed ileum from the surgical specimen. The origin of this receptor is an adult with Crohn's disease. Source material: ileal tissue. The chain has TRBV7-3 and TRBJ2-1, with 11 bases that match TRBD1. CDR3: CASSFGTGGQFF. The CDR3 DNA is TGTGCCAGCAGCTTCGGGACAGGGGGACAGTTCTTC.